This T cell receptor (beta chain) was observed in a study of T cells in Graves' hyperthyroidism and ophthalmopathy. Study in general: At initial diagnosis, before any treatment had begun, peripheral blood was obtained. Overall study results and limits: In simple terms, a model built on 13 V-J features told ophthalmopathy apart from stable hyperthyroidism.

Patients having uncontrolled infection, another autoimmune disease, pregnancy or lactation were not included. Thyroid ultrasound and orbital computed tomography, with clinical symptoms and serum thyroxine and TRAb, informed diagnoses. V lost 3 bases, J lost 4 bases, and 6 bases stayed unmatched. This CDR3 region has 15 residues. Germline CDR1 is DFQATT and CDR2 is SNEGSKA (reference sequence). This clonotype was picked up a small number of times. Its antigen is still unknown. Amplification of TCR beta CDR3 regions was performed using RNA transcripts as template. RT-PCR in the first round (using the HTBI primer set) targeted the TCR CDR3. TCRdb ran MiXCR on the multiplex PCR reads and lists one entry per CDR3 protein. The sample has roughly 180,000 distinct CDR3 sequences, over 7.5% seen once; the top ten hold 22%.

The receptor's source is a woman between 18 and 29 years old with Graves' hyperthyroidism that later progressed to Graves' ophthalmopathy. Specimen: blood. This chain uses TRBV20-1 with TRBJ1-5; 10 nucleotides match TRBD1. The CDR3 here is CSASPGQGFNQPQHF. The CDR3 DNA reads as TGCAGTGCTAGTCCGGGACAGGGGTTTAATCAGCCCCAGCATTTT.